Sequencing of this T cell receptor beta chain was carried out in a study of immune cell composition in non-small cell lung cancer. General study findings and limits: Squamous carcinomas (approximately 80%) more often had tumour-associated clones >0.5% than adenocarcinomas (approximately 35%).

Normal lung sampling was at least 3 cm from the tumour, as distant as possible. About this clone: Its target is not known.

The assay was immunoSEQ multiplex PCR, and TCRdb's table has in-frame clones only and misses some. The sample includes around 2,300 clones, over 60% of them seen just once. Sequenced sample: non-adjacent lung tissue. The receptor was derived from a human donor with non-small cell lung cancer.

This CDR3 is CAWRVPTGFNTEAFF. CDR3 sequence (DNA): TGTGCCTGGAGGGTACCGACAGGGTTTAACACTGAAGCTTTCTTT. This chain links TRBV30 with TRBJ1-1; 7 bases are a match to TRBD1. From germline, CDR1 is GTSNPN and CDR2 SVGIG (reference sequence). This CDR3 is 15 amino acids long. Trimming at V came to 3 bases and at J to 2 bases, leaving 9 bases not matched to a gene.